This note documents a single T cell receptor beta chain sequence. This entry comes from a study of graft-versus-host responses after intestinal transplantation. Study as a whole: Each of the recipients got a multivisceral, liver-intestinal, or isolated intestinal transplant.

Stimulators, some 200,000 irradiated and violet-dye-labeled cells, were plated with some 200,000 CFSE-labeled responder cells. Trimming removed 2 bases at V and 5 bases at J, with 15 bases between. The germline V gene encodes CDR1 MDHEN and CDR2 SYDVKM. CDR3 length equals 15 residues. TCRdb's copy holds only in-frame clones and misses some; the assay was immunoSEQ multiplex PCR. The table has 8,000 or so clones, roughly a third seen once; the top ten hold around 3.9%. The rearrangement uses TRBV28 and TRBJ1-1, with D maybe TRBD1 (5 bases). The clonotype originates from a human patient who was an organ donor for intestinal transplantation. The starting material was alloreactive CD8+ T cells from a mixed lymphocyte reaction culture, obtained before transplantation. Described subset: CFSE-low proliferating T cells sorted from roughly six-day pre-transplant mixed lymphocyte reaction (GvH or HvG direction). The DNA for the CDR3 is TGTGCCAGCAGTTTAGACGGCAGGGTCGCGACTGAAGCTTTCTTT. Translation gives CASSLDGRVATEAFF.